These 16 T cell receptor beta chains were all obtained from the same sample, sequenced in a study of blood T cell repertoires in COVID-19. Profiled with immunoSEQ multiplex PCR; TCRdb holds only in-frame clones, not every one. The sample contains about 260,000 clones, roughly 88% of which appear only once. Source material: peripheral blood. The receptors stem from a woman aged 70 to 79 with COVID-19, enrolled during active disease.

The CDR3 sequence: CASSLYYNEQFF. The DNA of the CDR3 is TGTGCCAGCAGCCTTTACTACAATGAGCAGTTCTTC. This chain joins TRBV3-1 (or the pseudogene TRBV3-2) and TRBJ2-1; D gene uncertain. Germline CDR1 and CDR2: LGHDT and YNNKEL (reference sequence). Trimming took 4 bases from V and 3 from J, leaving 4 bases between them. The CDR3 loop spans 12 amino acids.

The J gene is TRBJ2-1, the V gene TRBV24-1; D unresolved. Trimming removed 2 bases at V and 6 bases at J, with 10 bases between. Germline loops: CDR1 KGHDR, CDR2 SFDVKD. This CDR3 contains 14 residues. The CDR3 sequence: CATSDWLTGNEQFF. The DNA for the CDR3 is TGTGCCACCAGTGATTGGTTGACGGGCAATGAGCAGTTCTTC.

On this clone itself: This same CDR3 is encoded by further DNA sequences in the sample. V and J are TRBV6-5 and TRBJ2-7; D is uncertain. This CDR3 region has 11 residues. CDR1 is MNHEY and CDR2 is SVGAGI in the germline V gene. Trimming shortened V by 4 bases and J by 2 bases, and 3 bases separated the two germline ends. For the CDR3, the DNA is TGTGCCAGCAGTTTTACCTACGAGCAGTACTTC. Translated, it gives CASSFTYEQYF.

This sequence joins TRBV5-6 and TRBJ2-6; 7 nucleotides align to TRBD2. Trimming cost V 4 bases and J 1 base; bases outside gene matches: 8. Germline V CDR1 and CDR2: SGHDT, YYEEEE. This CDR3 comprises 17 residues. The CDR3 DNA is TGTGCCAGCAGCCGTAAGATGCGGGAGTCTGGGGCCAACGTCCTGACTTTC. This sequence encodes CASSRKMRESGANVLTF.

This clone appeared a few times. CDR3 in DNA: TGCGCCAGCAGCCCCGGGACAGGGGGCACCGGGGAGCTGTTTTTT. Its translation: CASSPGTGGTGELFF. The J gene is TRBJ2-2, the V gene TRBV4-3; 11 bases match TRBD1. The CDR3 is made up of 15 amino acids. Germline-derived CDR1 and CDR2 are LGHNA and YSLEER. Trimming cost V 4 bases and J 4 bases; bases outside gene matches: 2.

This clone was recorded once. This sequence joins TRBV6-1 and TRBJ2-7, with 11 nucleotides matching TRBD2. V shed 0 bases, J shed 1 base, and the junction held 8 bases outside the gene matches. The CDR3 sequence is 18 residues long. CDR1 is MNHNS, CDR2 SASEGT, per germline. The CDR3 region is CASSEAGPGLAVSYEQYF. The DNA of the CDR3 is TGTGCCAGCAGTGAAGCTGGTCCGGGACTAGCGGTTTCCTACGAGCAGTACTTC.

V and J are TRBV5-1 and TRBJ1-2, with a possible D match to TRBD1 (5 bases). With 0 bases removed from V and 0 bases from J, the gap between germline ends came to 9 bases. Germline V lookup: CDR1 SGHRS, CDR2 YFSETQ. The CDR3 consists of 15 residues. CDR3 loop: CASSLVGGANYGYTF. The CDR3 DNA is TGCGCCAGCAGCTTGGTCGGGGGAGCTAACTATGGCTACACCTTC.

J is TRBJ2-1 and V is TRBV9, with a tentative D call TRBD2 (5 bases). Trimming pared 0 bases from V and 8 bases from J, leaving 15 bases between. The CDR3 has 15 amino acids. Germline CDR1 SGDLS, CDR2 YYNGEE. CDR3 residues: CASSVALAGYDEQFF. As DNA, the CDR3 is TGTGCCAGCAGCGTAGCCCTAGCCGGGTACGATGAGCAGTTCTTC.

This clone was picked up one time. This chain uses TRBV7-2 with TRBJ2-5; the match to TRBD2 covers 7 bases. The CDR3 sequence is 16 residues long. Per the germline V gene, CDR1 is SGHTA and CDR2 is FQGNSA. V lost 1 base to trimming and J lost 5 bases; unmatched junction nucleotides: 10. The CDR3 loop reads CASSLDGRSGSETQYF. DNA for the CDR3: TGTGCCAGCAGCTTAGACGGGAGGAGTGGATCGGAGACCCAGTACTTC.

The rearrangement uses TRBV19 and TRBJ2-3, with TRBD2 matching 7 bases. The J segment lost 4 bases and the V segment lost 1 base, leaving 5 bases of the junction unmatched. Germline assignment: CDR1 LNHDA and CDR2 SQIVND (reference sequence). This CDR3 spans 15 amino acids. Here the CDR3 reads CASSIGGGLPDTQYF. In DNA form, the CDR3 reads TGTGCCAGTAGTATAGGGGGAGGGCTTCCAGATACGCAGTATTTT.

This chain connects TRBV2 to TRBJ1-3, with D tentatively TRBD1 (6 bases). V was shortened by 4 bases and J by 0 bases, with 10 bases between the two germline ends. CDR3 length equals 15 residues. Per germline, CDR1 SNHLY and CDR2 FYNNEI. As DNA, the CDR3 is TGTGCCAGCAGTGCGACAGGCCCCTCTGGAAACACCATATATTTT. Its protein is CASSATGPSGNTIYF.

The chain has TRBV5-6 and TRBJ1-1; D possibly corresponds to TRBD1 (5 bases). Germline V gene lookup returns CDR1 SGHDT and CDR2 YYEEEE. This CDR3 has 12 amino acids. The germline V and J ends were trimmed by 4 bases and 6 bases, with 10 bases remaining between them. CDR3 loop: CASSGGVAEAFF. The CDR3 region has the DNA TGTGCCAGCAGCGGAGGGGTAGCTGAAGCTTTCTTT.

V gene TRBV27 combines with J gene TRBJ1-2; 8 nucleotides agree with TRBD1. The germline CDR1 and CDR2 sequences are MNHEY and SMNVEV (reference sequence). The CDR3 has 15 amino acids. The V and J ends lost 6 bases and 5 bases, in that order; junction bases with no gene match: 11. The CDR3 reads CASRTLGQGGYGYTF. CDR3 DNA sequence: TGTGCCAGCAGGACCCTCGGACAGGGTGGGTATGGCTACACCTTC.

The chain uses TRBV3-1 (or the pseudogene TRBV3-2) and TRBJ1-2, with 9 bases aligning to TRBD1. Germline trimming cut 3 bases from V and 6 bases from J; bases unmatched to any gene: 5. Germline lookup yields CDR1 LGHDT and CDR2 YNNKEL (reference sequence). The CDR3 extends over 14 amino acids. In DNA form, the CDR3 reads TGTGCCAGCAGCCAGCTGGACAGGGGCCATGGCTACACCTTC. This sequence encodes CASSQLDRGHGYTF.

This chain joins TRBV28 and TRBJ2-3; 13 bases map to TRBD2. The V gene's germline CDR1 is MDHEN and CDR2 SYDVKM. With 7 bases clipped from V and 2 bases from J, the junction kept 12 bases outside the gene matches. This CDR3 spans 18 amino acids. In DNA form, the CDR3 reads TGTGCCAGCACTGGGACCGCCGGACTAGCGGGGGCCACAGATACGCAGTATTTT. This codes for CASTGTAGLAGATDTQYF.

DNA of the CDR3: TGTGCCAGCAGCTTAGCCGGTGTCGGGGACAGGGGGCAATCAGATACGCAGTATTTT. Protein: CASSLAGVGDRGQSDTQYF. The V call is TRBV11-3, the J call TRBJ2-3; 12 positions agree with TRBD1. Germline V gene data show CDR1 as SGHNT and CDR2 as YENEEA. The CDR3 spans 19 residues. The junction had 12 bases not matched to a gene; V was cut back by 1 base and J by 4 bases.